The present TCR beta chain was sequenced within a study of control samples from healthy donors and cancer patients (dated by TCRdb to 2019 to 2021). Library method: the immunoSEQ multiplex PCR assay. TCRdb mirrors the immuneACCESS table, restricted to in-frame sequences. Some clones are absent from its copies; in checked studies, under half trace to an unresolved V gene, and the reason for the others is unknown. In all, the sample holds about 170,000 clones, and about 91% of those were seen once. Over 4% of the sample comes from the top ten. V gives up 7 bases and J gives up 4 bases, and the segment between their germline ends measures 13 bases. The CDR3 covers 12 residues, taking in both the cysteine and the phenylalanine. Just CDR3 DNA is preserved here, 36 bases in frame from base 1. Based on the germline V gene, the CDR1 and CDR2 sequences are SQVTM and ANQGSEA. Concerning this clone itself: Its specific antigen is unknown. No much larger clone is present one base from it, and per-base qualities are unavailable.

The receptor chain draws on TRBV29-1 and TRBJ1-2; the D gene identity is not certain. This TCR came from a woman in her 30s in good health. Sequencing was done on a sample of blood. The CDR3 amino acid sequence is: CSGGDARYGYTF. The bases read TGCAGCGGTGGAGATGCCCGCTATGGCTACACCTTC. Beyond the CDR3, the reference TRBV29-1 and TRBJ1-2 genes provide the residues; the full variable domain reads: SAVISQKPSRDICQRGTSLTIQCQVDSQVTMMFWYRQQPGQSLTLIATANQGSEATYESGFVIDKFPISRPNLTFSTLTVSNMSPEDSSIYLCSGGDARYGYTFGSGTRLTVV.